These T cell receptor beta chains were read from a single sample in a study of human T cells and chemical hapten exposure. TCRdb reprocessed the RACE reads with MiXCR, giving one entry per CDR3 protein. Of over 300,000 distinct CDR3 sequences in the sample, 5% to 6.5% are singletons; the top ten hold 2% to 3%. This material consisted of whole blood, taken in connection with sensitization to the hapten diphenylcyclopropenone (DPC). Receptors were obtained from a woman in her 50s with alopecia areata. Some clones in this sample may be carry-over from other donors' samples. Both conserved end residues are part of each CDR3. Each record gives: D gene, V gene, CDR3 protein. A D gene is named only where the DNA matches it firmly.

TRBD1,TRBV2,CASTTVTGGGTPLHF
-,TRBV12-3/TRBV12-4,CASSLQGFYGYTF
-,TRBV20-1,CSARWQYNEQFF
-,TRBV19,CASSIGPPQPQHF
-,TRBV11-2,CASSLVTEAFF
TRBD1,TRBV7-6,CASSSGQGRVEAFF
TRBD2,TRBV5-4,CASSPPTSGGAGEQFF
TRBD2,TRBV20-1,CSADKSGGRPDTQYF
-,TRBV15,CATSRGIRPESKYF
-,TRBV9,CASSVEPAGQETQYF
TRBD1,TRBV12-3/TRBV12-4,CASSSRTGGGEQYF
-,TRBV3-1,CASSRGVGDEQYF
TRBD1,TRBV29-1,CSAPGQGAGGYTF
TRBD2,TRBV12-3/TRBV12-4,CASSLPAGGSYNEQFF
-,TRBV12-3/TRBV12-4,CASSSRGPGNNEQFF
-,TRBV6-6,CASGTGDYNEQFF
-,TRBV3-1,CASSQGYWETTDTQYF
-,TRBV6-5,CASSVGRKNTEAFF
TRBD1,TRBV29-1,CSVGQGYTGELFF
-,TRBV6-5,CASSTTPSNQPQHF
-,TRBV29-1,CSVVGGTEAFF
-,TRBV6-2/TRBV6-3,CASSPGGAGEQFF
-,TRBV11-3,CASSFSLTSSTDTQYF
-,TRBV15,CATSSGGGRTEAFF
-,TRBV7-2,CASSLVEGTSGNTIYF
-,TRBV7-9,CASSTSPLDSGYSNQPQHF
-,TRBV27,CASSLSPSGTGELFF
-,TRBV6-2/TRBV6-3,CASRRTSYEQYF
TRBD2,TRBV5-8,CASSWGGLIGADTQYF
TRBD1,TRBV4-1,CASSPMGQGGIYGYTF
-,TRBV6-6,CASSSGPLGNTIYF
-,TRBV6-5,CASSWQGGTGELFF
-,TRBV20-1,CSARVGGSSYNEQFF
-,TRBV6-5,CASSYSTGQGRNEKLFF
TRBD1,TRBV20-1,CSAPAGTGGRDTEAFF
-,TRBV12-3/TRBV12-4,CASSPYGSQIHQPQHF
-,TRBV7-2,CASSFIRPGESGANVLTF
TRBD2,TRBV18,CASSPGLAGATPDTQYF
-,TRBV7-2,CASSPFGRDNYGYTF
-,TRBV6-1,CASSEGIRDEEKLFF
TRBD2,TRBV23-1,CASHPPQAGGCTDTQYF
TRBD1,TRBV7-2,CASSLRTGSSPLHF